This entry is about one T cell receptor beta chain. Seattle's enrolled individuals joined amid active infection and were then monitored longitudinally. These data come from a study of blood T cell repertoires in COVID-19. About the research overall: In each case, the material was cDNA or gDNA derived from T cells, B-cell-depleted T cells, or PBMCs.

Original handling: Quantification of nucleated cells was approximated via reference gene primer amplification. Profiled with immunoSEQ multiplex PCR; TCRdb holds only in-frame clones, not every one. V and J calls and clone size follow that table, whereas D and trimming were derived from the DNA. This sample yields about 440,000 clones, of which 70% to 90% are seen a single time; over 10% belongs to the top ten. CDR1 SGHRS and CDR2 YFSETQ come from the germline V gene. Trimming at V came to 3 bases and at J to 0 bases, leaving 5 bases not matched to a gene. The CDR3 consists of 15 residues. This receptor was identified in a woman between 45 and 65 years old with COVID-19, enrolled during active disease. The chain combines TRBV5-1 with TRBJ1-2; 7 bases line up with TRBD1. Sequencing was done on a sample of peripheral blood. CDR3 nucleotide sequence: TGCGCCAGCAGCTACGCCGGGACAGCTAACTATGGCTACACCTTC. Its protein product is CASSYAGTANYGYTF. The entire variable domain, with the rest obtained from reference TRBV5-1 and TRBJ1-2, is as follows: KAGVTQTPRYLIKTRGQQVTLSCSPISGHRSVSWYQQTPGQGLQFLFEYFSETQRNKGNFPGRFSGRQFSNSRSEMNVSTLELGDSALYLCASSYAGTANYGYTFGSGTRLTVV.